The present T cell receptor beta chain was sequenced within a study of control samples from healthy donors and cancer patients. The CDR3 is 15 amino acids. With V trimmed by 0 bases and J by 5 bases, 7 bases remained unmatched. Germline CDR1 reads SGDLS; CDR2 reads YYNGEE. Profiled with immunoSEQ multiplex PCR; TCRdb holds only in-frame clones, not every one. This table holds about 120,000 clones, approximately 87% found once. The rearrangement uses TRBV9 and TRBJ2-5, with TRBD2 identical over 7 bases. This clonotype was obtained from a man aged 55 to 70 in good health. The sample taken for sequencing was blood. The CDR3 spells CASSVGVTSTETQYF. The CDR3 region has the DNA TGTGCCAGCAGCGTAGGGGTGACTAGCACGGAGACCCAGTACTTC.